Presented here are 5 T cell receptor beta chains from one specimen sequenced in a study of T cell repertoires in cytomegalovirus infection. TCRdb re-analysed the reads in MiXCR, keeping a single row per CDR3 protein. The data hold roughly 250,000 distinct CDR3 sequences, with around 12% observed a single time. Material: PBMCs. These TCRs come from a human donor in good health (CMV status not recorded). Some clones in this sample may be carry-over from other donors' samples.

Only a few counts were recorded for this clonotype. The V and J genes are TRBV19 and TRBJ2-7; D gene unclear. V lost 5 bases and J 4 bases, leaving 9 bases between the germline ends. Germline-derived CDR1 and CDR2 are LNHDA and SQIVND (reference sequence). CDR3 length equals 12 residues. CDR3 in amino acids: CASSASRYEQYF. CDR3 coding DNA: TGTGCCAGTAGTGCCTCAAGATACGAGCAGTACTTC.

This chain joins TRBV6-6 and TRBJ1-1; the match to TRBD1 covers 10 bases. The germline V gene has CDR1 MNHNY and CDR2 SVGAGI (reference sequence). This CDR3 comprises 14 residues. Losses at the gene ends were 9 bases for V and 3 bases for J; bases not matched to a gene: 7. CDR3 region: CASRDRGQYTEAFF. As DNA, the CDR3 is TGTGCCAGTAGGGACAGGGGTCAATACACTGAAGCTTTCTTT.

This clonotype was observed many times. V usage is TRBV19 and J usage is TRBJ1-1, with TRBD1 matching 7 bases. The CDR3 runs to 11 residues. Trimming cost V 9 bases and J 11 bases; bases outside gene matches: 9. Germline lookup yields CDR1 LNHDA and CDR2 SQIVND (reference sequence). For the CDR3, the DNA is TGTGCCAGCTCACAGGGGCTCTTGGCTTTCTTT. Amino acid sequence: CASSQGLLAFF.

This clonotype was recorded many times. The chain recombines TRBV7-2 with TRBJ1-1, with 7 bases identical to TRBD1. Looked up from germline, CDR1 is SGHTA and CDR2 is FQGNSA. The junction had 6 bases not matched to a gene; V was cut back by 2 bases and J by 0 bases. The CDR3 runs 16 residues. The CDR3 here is CASSLRGRDVNTEAFF. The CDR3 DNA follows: TGTGCCAGCAGCTTAAGGGGGCGAGATGTGAACACTGAAGCTTTCTTT.

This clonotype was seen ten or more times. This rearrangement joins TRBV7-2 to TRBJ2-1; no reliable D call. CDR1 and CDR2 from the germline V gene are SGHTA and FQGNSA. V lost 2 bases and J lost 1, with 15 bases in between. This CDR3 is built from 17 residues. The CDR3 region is CASSLWSTTVSYNEQFF. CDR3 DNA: TGTGCCAGCAGCTTATGGTCAACTACGGTATCCTACAATGAGCAGTTCTTC.